This T cell receptor beta chain originates from a study of cytomegalovirus exposure and HLA in healthy donors. Study-wide findings and caveats: As a later analysis showed, several of the most significant clusters appeared to be linked to common viral pathogens. As a later analysis revealed, most CMV-associated TCR beta chains appeared HLA-restricted.

With respect to this clone: The antigen remains unidentified.

The CDR3 extends over 17 amino acids. V lost 0 bases to trimming and J lost 2 bases; unmatched junction nucleotides: 7. Looked up from germline, CDR1 is LGHNA and CDR2 is YNFKEQ. The PCR had 60 Vbeta and 13 Jbeta primers. Clones were read by immunoSEQ multiplex PCR, and TCRdb kept only the in-frame ones, dropping some. The table lists tens of thousands of clones. Each donor's status was that of a healthy bone marrow donor. V and J are TRBV4-2 and TRBJ2-7, with TRBD2 identical over 10 bases. Source material: PBMCs. The sequence was obtained from a woman aged 25 to 39 in good health and CMV-seronegative. In nucleotides, the CDR3 is TGTGCCAGCAGCCAAGACGAGACTAGCGGGTTCGCCTACGAGCAGTACTTC. Its protein product is CASSQDETSGFAYEQYF.